These T cell receptor beta chains were read from a single sample in a study of shared clonotypes between healthy human individuals. TCRdb's table, derived via immunoSEQ multiplex PCR, lists solely in-frame clones and lacks some. The data contain more than 2 million clones, 85% to 95% of them singletons. Sequenced input: naive CD4+ T cells sorted from blood. The source is a man younger than 35 in good health. Both conserved end residues are part of each CDR3. Fields, in order: clone size, V gene, D gene, J gene, CDR3 DNA, CDR3 protein. The D gene is left open where the match is weak. Size tells how often a clone was seen (once, few, many) or the class of an expanded clone, and some rows leave it out.

clone size: .; V gene: TRBV5-4; D gene: .; J gene: TRBJ1-1; CDR3 DNA: .; CDR3 protein: CASSWGTGALRF
clone size: few; V gene: TRBV30; D gene: .; J gene: TRBJ2-1; CDR3 DNA: TGTGCCTGGAGCCTGAGCTCCTACAATGAGCAGTTCTTC; CDR3 protein: CAWSLSSYNEQFF
clone size: .; V gene: TRBV28; D gene: TRBD1; J gene: TRBJ2-7; CDR3 DNA: TGTGCCAGCAGCCTTGGGGGCGGACAGGGTAATTCCTACGAGCAGTACTTC; CDR3 protein: CASSLGGGQGNSYEQYF
clone size: .; V gene: TRBV29-1; D gene: .; J gene: TRBJ1-2; CDR3 DNA: TGCAGCGTTCTCTCCTCCTCCTTGACAGGTTCTACCTTC; CDR3 protein: CSVLSSSLTGSTF
clone size: .; V gene: TRBV6-5; D gene: TRBD1; J gene: TRBJ2-1; CDR3 DNA: TGTGCCAGCAGTAAACAGGGGTGGAATGAGCAGTTCTTC; CDR3 protein: CASSKQGWNEQFF
clone size: .; V gene: TRBV19; D gene: .; J gene: TRBJ2-1; CDR3 DNA: TGTGCCAGTAGTACGGGGAATGAGCAGTTCTTC; CDR3 protein: CASSTGNEQFF
clone size: .; V gene: TRBV11-3; D gene: .; J gene: TRBJ1-5; CDR3 DNA: TGTGCCAGCAGACAAACTCAGCCCCAGCATTTT; CDR3 protein: CASRQTQPQHF
clone size: .; V gene: TRBV11-3; D gene: TRBD2; J gene: TRBJ2-4; CDR3 DNA: TGTGCCAGCAGTCACAGCGGGGGAACAGCCAAAAACATTCAGTACTTC; CDR3 protein: CASSHSGGTAKNIQYF
clone size: few; V gene: TRBV10-3; D gene: .; J gene: TRBJ1-3; CDR3 DNA: TGTGCCATCCAAGACAGCTCTGGAAACACCATATATTTT; CDR3 protein: CAIQDSSGNTIYF
clone size: .; V gene: TRBV6-1; D gene: .; J gene: TRBJ2-5; CDR3 DNA: TGTGCCAGCAGTCATAACTTGGACCAGTACTTC; CDR3 protein: CASSHNLDQYF
clone size: .; V gene: TRBV6-1; D gene: TRBD1; J gene: TRBJ1-1; CDR3 DNA: TGTGCCAGCAGTGAAGCGCCATGGGACAGCACTGAAGCTTTCTTT; CDR3 protein: CASSEAPWDSTEAFF
clone size: .; V gene: TRBV6-5; D gene: .; J gene: TRBJ1-6; CDR3 DNA: TGTGCCAGCAGCAGGGAAGGAAATTCACCCCTCCACTTT; CDR3 protein: CASSREGNSPLHF
clone size: .; V gene: TRBV27; D gene: TRBD1; J gene: TRBJ2-5; CDR3 DNA: TGTGCCAGCAGTTCGGGACAGGGCCAAGAGACCCAGTACTTC; CDR3 protein: CASSSGQGQETQYF
clone size: .; V gene: TRBV10-3; D gene: TRBD2; J gene: TRBJ2-3; CDR3 DNA: TGTGCCATCAGTGACAGAAGCGGGAGGGCGACAGATACGCAGTATTTT; CDR3 protein: CAISDRSGRATDTQYF
clone size: .; V gene: TRBV5-4; D gene: TRBD1; J gene: TRBJ2-5; CDR3 DNA: TGTGCCAGCAGCTCCAAAGAGGGACAGATGAAAGAGACCCAGTACTTC; CDR3 protein: CASSSKEGQMKETQYF
clone size: once; V gene: TRBV20-1; D gene: TRBD1; J gene: TRBJ1-2; CDR3 DNA: TGCAGTGCCATAACAGGGGCTCGCCACACCTTC; CDR3 protein: CSAITGARHTF
clone size: .; V gene: TRBV6-1; D gene: .; J gene: TRBJ1-5; CDR3 DNA: TGTGCCAGCAGACAGGGTTCTAATCAGCCCCAGCATTTT; CDR3 protein: CASRQGSNQPQHF
clone size: .; V gene: TRBV30; D gene: .; J gene: TRBJ1-6; CDR3 DNA: TGTGCCTGGAGTGTCATCTCAGGGCCCCTCCGCTTT; CDR3 protein: CAWSVISGPLRF
clone size: .; V gene: TRBV30; D gene: .; J gene: TRBJ1-3; CDR3 DNA: TGTGCCTGGAGTGTACGCCCAGGGCTCGGCTCTGGAAACACCATATATTTT; CDR3 protein: CAWSVRPGLGSGNTIYF
clone size: .; V gene: TRBV9; D gene: .; J gene: TRBJ1-5; CDR3 DNA: TGTGCCAGCGGGGGCCCCGGCAATCAGCCCCAGCATTTT; CDR3 protein: CASGGPGNQPQHF
clone size: .; V gene: TRBV4-1; D gene: TRBD2; J gene: TRBJ2-7; CDR3 DNA: TGCGCCAGCAGCCAAGATTGGGGACTAGCGGGTCTCTACGAGCAGTACTTC; CDR3 protein: CASSQDWGLAGLYEQYF
clone size: .; V gene: TRBV5-1; D gene: TRBD1; J gene: TRBJ2-7; CDR3 DNA: TGCGCCAGCAGCTTAAGGGACAGCCCTCCGGAGCAGTACTTC; CDR3 protein: CASSLRDSPPEQYF
clone size: .; V gene: TRBV18; D gene: .; J gene: TRBJ2-3; CDR3 DNA: TGTGCCAGCTCACCCTTTTCAGGGGCTAGCACAGATACGCAGTATTTT; CDR3 protein: CASSPFSGASTDTQYF
clone size: .; V gene: TRBV28; D gene: .; J gene: TRBJ1-6; CDR3 DNA: TGTGCCAGCAGTCCCCCCGTTGGGGGGACTTCACCCCTCCACTTT; CDR3 protein: CASSPPVGGTSPLHF
clone size: .; V gene: TRBV6-1; D gene: .; J gene: TRBJ1-1; CDR3 DNA: TGTGCCAGCAGGGTACAGAGTGAAGCTTTCTTT; CDR3 protein: CASRVQSEAFF
clone size: .; V gene: TRBV4-1; D gene: .; J gene: TRBJ1-3; CDR3 DNA: TGCGCCAGCAGCCAAGCCGGAGACCCGAGGGGAAACACCATATATTTT; CDR3 protein: CASSQAGDPRGNTIYF
clone size: .; V gene: TRBV14; D gene: .; J gene: TRBJ2-1; CDR3 DNA: TGTGCCAGCAGCCAAGGGCGGTTAGGTGAGCAGTTCTTC; CDR3 protein: CASSQGRLGEQFF
clone size: .; V gene: TRBV5-1; D gene: .; J gene: TRBJ2-3; CDR3 DNA: TGCGCCAGCAGCTTTGGCCCCCCAGATACGCAGTATTTT; CDR3 protein: CASSFGPPDTQYF
clone size: .; V gene: TRBV10-3; D gene: TRBD1; J gene: TRBJ1-2; CDR3 DNA: TGTGCCATCAGTCCAAGACAGGGAGATCACTATGGCTACACCTTC; CDR3 protein: CAISPRQGDHYGYTF
clone size: once; V gene: TRBV5-1; D gene: .; J gene: TRBJ1-2; CDR3 DNA: TGCGCCAGCAGCGCGGGACCGGGTCGGAACTATGGCTACACCTTC; CDR3 protein: CASSAGPGRNYGYTF
clone size: .; V gene: TRBV7-9; D gene: .; J gene: TRBJ1-1; CDR3 DNA: TGTGCCAGCAGCTCCACAGGGTTCACTGAAGCTTTCTTT; CDR3 protein: CASSSTGFTEAFF
clone size: .; V gene: TRBV5-6; D gene: .; J gene: TRBJ2-1; CDR3 DNA: TGTGCCAGCAGCTTGGCCGCGACATCAGTGTACAATGAGCAGTTCTTC; CDR3 protein: CASSLAATSVYNEQFF
clone size: .; V gene: TRBV5-6; D gene: .; J gene: TRBJ2-3; CDR3 DNA: TGTGCCAGCAGCTTGCTACAGAACTTCACAGATACGCAGTATTTT; CDR3 protein: CASSLLQNFTDTQYF
clone size: .; V gene: TRBV6-1; D gene: TRBD1; J gene: TRBJ1-3; CDR3 DNA: TGTGCCAGCAGAAGACCGGGACAGGGAAACACCATATATTTT; CDR3 protein: CASRRPGQGNTIYF
clone size: .; V gene: TRBV5-1; D gene: .; J gene: TRBJ2-7; CDR3 DNA: TGCGCCAGCAGCACCTCACCGGGGGTCTACGAGCAGTACTTC; CDR3 protein: CASSTSPGVYEQYF
clone size: .; V gene: TRBV19; D gene: .; J gene: TRBJ1-2; CDR3 DNA: TGTGCCAGTAGAGACCGCTTCTATGGCTACACCTTC; CDR3 protein: CASRDRFYGYTF
clone size: .; V gene: TRBV5-4; D gene: TRBD1; J gene: TRBJ1-2; CDR3 DNA: TGTGCCAGCAGCAAGGGACAGGGGGCTACCTATGGCTACACCTTC; CDR3 protein: CASSKGQGATYGYTF
clone size: .; V gene: TRBV30; D gene: .; J gene: TRBJ1-1; CDR3 DNA: TGTGCCTGGAGCGCAGGCGGGAGGACTGAAGCTTTCTTT; CDR3 protein: CAWSAGGRTEAFF
clone size: .; V gene: TRBV28; D gene: .; J gene: TRBJ1-1; CDR3 DNA: TGTGCCAGCAGTTTAGGGAAGGCTGAAGCTTTCTTT; CDR3 protein: CASSLGKAEAFF
clone size: .; V gene: TRBV11-2; D gene: TRBD1; J gene: TRBJ2-7; CDR3 DNA: TGTGCCAGCAGCTCCCCGGGACAGTCCTACGAGCAGTACTTC; CDR3 protein: CASSSPGQSYEQYF
clone size: once; V gene: TRBV5-1; D gene: .; J gene: TRBJ2-3; CDR3 DNA: TGCGCCAGCAGCCCGGCTGGGGTGAGAGGCACAGATACGCAGTATTTT; CDR3 protein: CASSPAGVRGTDTQYF
clone size: once; V gene: TRBV5-1; D gene: .; J gene: TRBJ2-7; CDR3 DNA: TGCGCCAGCAGCTTGGTCAGCCCGGGCTACGAGCAGTACTTC; CDR3 protein: CASSLVSPGYEQYF
clone size: .; V gene: TRBV4-1; D gene: TRBD2; J gene: TRBJ2-1; CDR3 DNA: TGCGCCAGCAGCCAAGTACCCGGGACTAGCTCCTACAATGAGCAGTTCTTC; CDR3 protein: CASSQVPGTSSYNEQFF
clone size: .; V gene: TRBV7-6; D gene: TRBD1; J gene: TRBJ2-7; CDR3 DNA: TGTGCCAGCAGCTTTATACCGGGACAGGGTCCCTACGAGCAGTACTTC; CDR3 protein: CASSFIPGQGPYEQYF
clone size: once; V gene: TRBV29-1; D gene: .; J gene: TRBJ1-1; CDR3 DNA: TGCAGCTCACAAAACGGGGGGAGCACTGAAGCTTTCTTT; CDR3 protein: CSSQNGGSTEAFF
clone size: .; V gene: TRBV5-1; D gene: .; J gene: TRBJ2-2; CDR3 DNA: TGCGCCAGCAGCTTGGGACAAGTGGGGGAGCTGTTTTTT; CDR3 protein: CASSLGQVGELFF
clone size: .; V gene: TRBV18; D gene: .; J gene: TRBJ2-3; CDR3 DNA: TGTGCCAGCTCACCGAAACGCGCTGGTGGCACAGATACGCAGTATTTT; CDR3 protein: CASSPKRAGGTDTQYF